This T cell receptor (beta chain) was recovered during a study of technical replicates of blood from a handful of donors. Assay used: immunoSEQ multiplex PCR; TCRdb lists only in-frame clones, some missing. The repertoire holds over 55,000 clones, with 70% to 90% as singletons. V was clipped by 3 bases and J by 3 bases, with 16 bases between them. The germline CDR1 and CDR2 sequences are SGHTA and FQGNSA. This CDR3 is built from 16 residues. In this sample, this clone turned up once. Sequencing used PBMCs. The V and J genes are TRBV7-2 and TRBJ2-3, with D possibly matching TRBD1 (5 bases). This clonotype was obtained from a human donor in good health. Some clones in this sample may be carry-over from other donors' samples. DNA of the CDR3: TGTGCCAGCAGCTTTGCAGGGCCCCCTGGGACAGATACGCAGTATTTT. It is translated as CASSFAGPPGTDTQYF. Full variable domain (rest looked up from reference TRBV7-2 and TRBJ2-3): GAGVSQSPSNKVTEKGKDVELRCDPISGHTALYWYRQSLGQGLEFLIYFQGNSAPDKSGLPSDRFSAERTGGSVSTLTIQRTQQEDSAVYLCASSFAGPPGTDTQYFGPGTRLTVL.